This entry is about one T cell receptor (beta chain). It was healthy bone marrow donors who served as donors. The sample is drawn from a study of cytomegalovirus exposure and HLA in healthy donors. The CDR3 is made up of 15 amino acids. The germline CDR1 and CDR2 sequences are MDHEN and SYDVKM. Trimming removed 4 bases from V and 10 bases from J; junction bases left unmatched: 9. In the PCR, 60 Vbeta and 13 Jbeta primers were used. Assay used: immunoSEQ multiplex PCR; TCRdb lists only in-frame clones, some missing. This table holds 150,000 to 200,000 clones, about three quarters found once. This receptor was taken from a man aged 35 to 55 in good health and CMV-seropositive. This chain links TRBV28 with TRBJ1-4; 10 positions agree with TRBD1. The sample was PBMCs. Here the CDR3 reads CASSSGQGISGKLFF. CDR3 coding DNA: TGTGCCAGCAGTTCGGGACAGGGGATCTCGGGAAAACTGTTTTTT.